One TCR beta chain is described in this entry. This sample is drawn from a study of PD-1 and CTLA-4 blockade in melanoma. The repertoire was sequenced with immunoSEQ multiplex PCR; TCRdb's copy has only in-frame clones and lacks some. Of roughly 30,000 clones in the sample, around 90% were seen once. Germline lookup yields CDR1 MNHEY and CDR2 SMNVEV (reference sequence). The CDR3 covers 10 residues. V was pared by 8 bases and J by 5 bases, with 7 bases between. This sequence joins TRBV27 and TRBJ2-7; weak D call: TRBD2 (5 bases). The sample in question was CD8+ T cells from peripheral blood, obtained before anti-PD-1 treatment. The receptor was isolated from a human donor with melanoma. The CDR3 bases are TGTGCCAGCGGACTCCACGAGCAGTACTTC. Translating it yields CASGLHEQYF.